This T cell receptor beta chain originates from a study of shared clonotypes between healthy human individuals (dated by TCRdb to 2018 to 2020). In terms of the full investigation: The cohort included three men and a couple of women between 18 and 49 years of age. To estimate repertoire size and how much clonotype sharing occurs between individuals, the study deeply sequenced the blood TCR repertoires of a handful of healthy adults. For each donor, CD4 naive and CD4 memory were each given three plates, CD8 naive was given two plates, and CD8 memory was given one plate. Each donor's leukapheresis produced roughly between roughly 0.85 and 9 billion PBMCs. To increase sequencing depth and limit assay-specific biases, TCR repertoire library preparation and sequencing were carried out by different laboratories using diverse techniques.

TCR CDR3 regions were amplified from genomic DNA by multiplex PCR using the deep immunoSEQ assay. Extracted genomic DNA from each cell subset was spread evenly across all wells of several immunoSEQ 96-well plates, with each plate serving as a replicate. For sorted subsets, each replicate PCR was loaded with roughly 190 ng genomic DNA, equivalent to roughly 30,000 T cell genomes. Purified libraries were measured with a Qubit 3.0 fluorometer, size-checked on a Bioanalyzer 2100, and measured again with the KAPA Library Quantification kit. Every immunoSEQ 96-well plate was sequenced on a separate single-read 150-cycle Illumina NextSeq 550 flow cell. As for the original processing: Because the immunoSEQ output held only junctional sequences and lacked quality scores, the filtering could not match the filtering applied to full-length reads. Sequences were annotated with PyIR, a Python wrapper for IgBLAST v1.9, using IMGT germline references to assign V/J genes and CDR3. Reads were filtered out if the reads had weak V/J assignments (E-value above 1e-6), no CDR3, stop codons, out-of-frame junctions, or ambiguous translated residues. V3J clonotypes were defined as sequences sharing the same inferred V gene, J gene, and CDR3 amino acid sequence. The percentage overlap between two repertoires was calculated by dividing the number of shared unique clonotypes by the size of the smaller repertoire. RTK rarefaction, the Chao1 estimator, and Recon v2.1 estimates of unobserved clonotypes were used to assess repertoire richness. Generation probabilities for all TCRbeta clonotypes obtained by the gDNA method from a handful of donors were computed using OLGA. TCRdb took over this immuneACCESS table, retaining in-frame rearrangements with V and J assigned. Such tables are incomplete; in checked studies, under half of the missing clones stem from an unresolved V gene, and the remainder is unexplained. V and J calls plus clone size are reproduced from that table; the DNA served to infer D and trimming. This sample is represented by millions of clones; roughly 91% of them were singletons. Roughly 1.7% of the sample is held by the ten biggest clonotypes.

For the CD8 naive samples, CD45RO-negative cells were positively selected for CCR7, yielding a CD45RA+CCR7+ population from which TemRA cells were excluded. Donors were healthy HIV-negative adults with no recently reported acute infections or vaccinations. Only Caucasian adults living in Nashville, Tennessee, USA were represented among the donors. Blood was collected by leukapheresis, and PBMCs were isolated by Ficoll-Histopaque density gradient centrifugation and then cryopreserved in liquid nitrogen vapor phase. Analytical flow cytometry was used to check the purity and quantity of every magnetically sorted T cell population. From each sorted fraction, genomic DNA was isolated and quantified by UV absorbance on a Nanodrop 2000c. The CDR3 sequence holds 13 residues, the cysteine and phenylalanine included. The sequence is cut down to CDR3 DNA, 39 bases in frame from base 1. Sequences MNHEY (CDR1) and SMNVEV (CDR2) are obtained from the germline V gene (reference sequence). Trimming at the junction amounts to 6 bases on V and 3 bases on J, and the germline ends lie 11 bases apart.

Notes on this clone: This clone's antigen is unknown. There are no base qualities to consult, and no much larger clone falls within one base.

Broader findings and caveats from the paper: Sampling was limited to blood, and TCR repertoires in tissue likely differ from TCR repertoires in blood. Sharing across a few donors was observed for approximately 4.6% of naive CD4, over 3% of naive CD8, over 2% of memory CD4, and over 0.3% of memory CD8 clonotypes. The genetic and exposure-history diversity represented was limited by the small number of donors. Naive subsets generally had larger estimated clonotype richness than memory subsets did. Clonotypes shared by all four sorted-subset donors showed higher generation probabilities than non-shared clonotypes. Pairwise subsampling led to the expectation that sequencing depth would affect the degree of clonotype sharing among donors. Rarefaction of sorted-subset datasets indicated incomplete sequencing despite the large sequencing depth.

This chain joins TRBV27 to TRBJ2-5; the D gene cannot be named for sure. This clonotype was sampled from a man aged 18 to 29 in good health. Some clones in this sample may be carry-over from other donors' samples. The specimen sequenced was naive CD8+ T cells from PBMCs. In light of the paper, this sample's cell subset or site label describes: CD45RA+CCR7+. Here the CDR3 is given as CASSPTPKETQYF. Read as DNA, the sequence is TGTGCCAGCAGCCCCACCCCCAAAGAGACCCAGTACTTC.